Shown below are 20 T cell receptor beta chains from a single sample sequenced in a study of beta chain features in type 1 diabetes. Antigens for these TCRs are unknown. Regarding the study as a whole: People with Type 1 diabetes carried modestly yet significantly shorter TCRB CDR3s in all four CD4+ subsets.

The authors reverse transcribed all of the isolated RNA, so sequencing captured expressed TCRB transcripts. Method: immunoSEQ multiplex PCR; TCRdb's copy keeps in-frame clones and lacks some. The repertoire holds more than 95,000 clones, with 25% to 35% as singletons. The specimen was central memory CD4+ T cells from blood. The receptors come from a woman aged 18-30 years with type 1 diabetes.

This clone showed up just a few times. This chain links TRBV6-5 with TRBJ2-5; D gene unclear. V was cut by 6 bases and J by 7 bases, with 12 bases left in between. Germline CDR1 is MNHEY and CDR2 is SVGAGI. This CDR3 comprises 12 residues. CDR3: CASSPDAGTQYF. DNA of the CDR3: TGTGCCAGCAGCCCCGACGCAGGGACCCAGTACTTC.

This clone was detected only a few times. This chain links TRBV7-9 with TRBJ2-1; TRBD2 matches 7 bases. Germline V gene sequence: CDR1 SEHNR, CDR2 FQNEAQ (reference sequence). The junction had 20 bases not matched to a gene; V was cut back by 5 bases and J by 7 bases. The CDR3 has 18 amino acids. The CDR3 sequence: CASSQPSGGLSLGNEQFF. The CDR3 nucleotides are TGTGCCAGCAGCCAACCTAGCGGAGGCCTCAGTTTAGGGAATGAGCAGTTCTTC.

The rearrangement links TRBV4-1 to TRBJ2-7; 12 bases are a match to TRBD1. The germline CDR1 and CDR2 sequences are MGHRA and YSYEKL. CDR3 size: 17 residues. V gave up 4 bases and J gave up 6 bases; unmatched junction bases: 13. The CDR3 loop reads CASSPQPGQGAAGEQYF. The CDR3, as DNA: TGCGCCAGCAGCCCGCAGCCGGGACAGGGGGCTGCGGGCGAGCAGTACTTC.

The table lists this clone with a few counts. The chain carries TRBV10-2 and TRBJ2-2; D gene uncertain. The CDR3 is 13 amino acids. Germline-derived CDR1 and CDR2 are WSHSY and SAAADI. Trimming removed 4 bases at V and 6 bases at J, with 9 bases between. CDR3 sequence reads: CASSGVDAGELFF. CDR3 DNA sequence: TGCGCCAGCAGTGGTGTAGATGCCGGGGAGCTGTTTTTT.

Only a few counts were recorded for this clone. The chain links TRBV19 to TRBJ1-5; 7 bases agree with TRBD1. This CDR3 comprises 13 residues. V was clipped by 7 bases and J by 0 bases; unmatched bases: 0. CDR1 is LNHDA and CDR2 is SQIVND in the germline V gene (reference sequence). DNA for the CDR3: TGTGCCAGTAACAGGGGTAGCAATCAGCCCCAGCATTTT. The encoded protein is CASNRGSNQPQHF.

The genes are TRBV5-1 and TRBJ2-5, with a possible D match to TRBD1 (6 bases). The CDR3 extends over 18 amino acids. Trimming shortened V by 2 bases and J by 3 bases, and 23 bases separated the two germline ends. CDR1 is SGHRS and CDR2 is YFSETQ in the germline V gene. DNA of the CDR3: TGCGCCAGCAGCTTCTTTAGGGGGTTACAGGACGGTGAAGAGACCCAGTACTTC. Amino acids: CASSFFRGLQDGEETQYF.

This clone was detected many times. The chain couples TRBV7-9 to TRBJ2-1; TRBD1 agrees at 9 bases. V shed 5 bases and J 2 bases; nucleotides not matched to a gene: 7. The CDR3 length is 16 residues. Germline V lookup: CDR1 SEHNR, CDR2 FQNEAQ (reference sequence). The CDR3 spells CASSPWTGAAYNEQFF. DNA for the CDR3: TGTGCCAGCAGCCCTTGGACAGGGGCCGCCTACAATGAGCAGTTCTTC.

This clone was counted only a few times. CDR3 DNA sequence: TGTGCCAGTAGTATTCCAGGGTCGTATGGCTACACCTTC. This translates into CASSIPGSYGYTF. This rearrangement joins TRBV19 to TRBJ1-2; TRBD1 might be the D (5 bases). The CDR3 length is 13 residues. V was cut by 3 bases and J by 5 bases, with 10 bases left in between. Germline assignment: CDR1 LNHDA and CDR2 SQIVND (reference sequence).

This clone was seen a few times. The chain employs TRBV5-6 and TRBJ2-1, with 7 bases matching TRBD1. The CDR3 is made up of 14 amino acids. J was trimmed by 4 bases and V by 0 bases; bases with no gene match: 1. Germline loops: CDR1 SGHDT, CDR2 YYEEEE. CDR3 loop: CASSLGDRYNEQFF. DNA for the CDR3: TGTGCCAGCAGCTTGGGGGACAGATACAATGAGCAGTTCTTC.

This clone was observed a few times. The chain employs TRBV5-1 and TRBJ2-3; 10 nucleotides match TRBD1. The V and J ends lost 4 bases and 1 base, in that order; junction bases with no gene match: 12. Germline lookup yields CDR1 SGHRS and CDR2 YFSETQ. This CDR3 comprises 18 residues. The CDR3 coding sequence is TGCGCCAGCAGCCCATCCGCGGGACAGGGGCCCGGCACAGATACGCAGTATTTT. This sequence encodes CASSPSAGQGPGTDTQYF.

V gene TRBV4-1 combines with J gene TRBJ1-2; no clear D. The CDR3 is made up of 15 amino acids. CDR1 and CDR2 (germline): MGHRA, YSYEKL. V lost 4 bases and J 6 bases, leaving 18 bases between the germline ends. CDR3 residues: CASSLPGSYKNGYTF. The CDR3 region has the DNA TGCGCCAGCAGCCTTCCGGGATCTTATAAAAATGGCTACACCTTC.

CDR3 loop: CASSRLGTGFSGANVLTF. The CDR3 nucleotides read TGTGCCAGCAGCCGACTTGGGACAGGATTCTCTGGGGCCAACGTCCTGACTTTC. The rearrangement links TRBV14 to TRBJ2-6, with 8 positions matching TRBD1. The V gene end was trimmed by 4 bases and the J gene end by 0 bases; junction bases not matched to a gene: 8. CDR1 SGHDN and CDR2 FVKESK come from the germline V gene. The CDR3 contains 18 residues.

The sample holds a few counts of this clone. This sequence joins TRBV9 and TRBJ2-3; 14 bases agree with TRBD2. The J segment lost 4 bases and the V segment lost 0 bases, leaving 4 bases of the junction unmatched. CDR1 SGDLS and CDR2 YYNGEE come from the germline V gene. The CDR3 totals 17 residues. CDR3 coding DNA: TGTGCCAGCAGCGTAGTCGTGGGACTAGCGGGAGCAGATACGCAGTATTTT. It specifies CASSVVVGLAGADTQYF.

The chain carries TRBV2 and TRBJ2-5; TRBD2 agrees at 8 bases. The ends lost 11 bases at V and 4 bases at J; junction bases unmatched: 9. This CDR3 spans 13 amino acids. Germline CDR1 and CDR2: SNHLY and FYNNEI. In nucleotides, the CDR3 is TGTGCCGGAAAAGGTCTAGCGGGAGAGACCCAGTACTTC. Translation gives CAGKGLAGETQYF.

The rearrangement uses TRBV11-3 and TRBJ2-7, with 7 bases matching TRBD1. CDR3 size: 13 residues. Germline CDR1 reads SGHNT; CDR2 reads YENEEA. The junction had 6 bases not matched to a gene; V was cut back by 8 bases and J by 2 bases. CDR3 nucleotide sequence: TGTGCCAGCTCACAGGGGTGGGCCTACGAGCAGTACGTC. Its translation is CASSQGWAYEQYV.

This clone was recorded a few times. This sequence joins TRBV12-5 and TRBJ2-1; 11 nucleotides agree with TRBD2. This CDR3 has 15 residues. The ends lost 1 base at V and 4 bases at J; junction bases unmatched: 0. Per germline, CDR1 LGHNT and CDR2 FRNRAP. CDR3 coding DNA: TGTGCTAGTGGTTTGGGACTAGCGGGGTACAATGAGCAGTTCTTC. Protein: CASGLGLAGYNEQFF.

This clone turned up a few times. The chain links TRBV10-3 to TRBJ2-1, with 8 nucleotides matching TRBD2. The CDR3 contains 14 residues. Trimming removed 8 bases from V and 6 bases from J; junction bases left unmatched: 9. CDR1 and CDR2 (germline): ENHRY, SYGVKD. The CDR3 region has the DNA TGTGCCATCCAGCCGGGACTAGTCGTCAATGAGCAGTTCTTC. Protein product: CAIQPGLVVNEQFF.

The chain has TRBV6-1 and TRBJ1-2; D ambiguous. The V end was cut by 4 bases, the J end by 3 bases, with 6 bases between. Germline V gives CDR1 MNHNS, CDR2 SASEGT. The CDR3 spans 12 residues. In DNA form, the CDR3 reads TGTGCCAGCAGTGCTGGGCACTATGGCTACACCTTC. Residues: CASSAGHYGYTF.

This chain links TRBV6-4 with TRBJ2-1; D perhaps matches TRBD1 (5 bases). With 8 bases removed from V and 4 bases from J, the gap between germline ends came to 15 bases. Germline V gives CDR1 MRHNA, CDR2 SNTAGT. The CDR3 consists of 14 residues. Here the CDR3 reads CASGEQVSYNEQFF. The CDR3 DNA reads TGTGCCAGCGGAGAACAGGTTTCGTACAATGAGCAGTTCTTC.

The chain uses TRBV19 and TRBJ1-1; perhaps TRBD1 as D (6 bases). Looked up from germline, CDR1 is LNHDA and CDR2 is SQIVND (reference sequence). The CDR3 is made up of 12 amino acids. DNA for the CDR3: TGTGTCGCCAGGGGATATAACACTGAAGCTTTCTTT. This translates into CVARGYNTEAFF.